This T cell receptor (beta chain) emerged from a study of patients and donors after allogeneic stem cell transplantation. V shed 7 bases and J shed 2 bases, with 13 bases lying between them. The length of the CDR3 is 14 residues. TCRdb called the RT-PCR reads again in MiXCR, with one record for every CDR3 protein. Among some 960,000 distinct CDR3 sequences, more than 15% were seen once, and the ten largest hold around 6%. The V and J genes are TRBV12-3 or TRBV12-4 and TRBJ2-3; D call uncertain. Material for sequencing was blood, either unsorted or a sorted T cell fraction (not recorded which). This TCR came from a human donor who was either an allogeneic HSCT recipient or a stem cell or donor lymphocyte infusion donor (not recorded which). It is not recorded whose cells these are; they may come from a transplant donor. CDR3 sequence reads: CASTPLAVTDTQYF. For the CDR3, the DNA is TGTGCCAGCACCCCATTGGCAGTCACAGATACGCAGTATTTT.